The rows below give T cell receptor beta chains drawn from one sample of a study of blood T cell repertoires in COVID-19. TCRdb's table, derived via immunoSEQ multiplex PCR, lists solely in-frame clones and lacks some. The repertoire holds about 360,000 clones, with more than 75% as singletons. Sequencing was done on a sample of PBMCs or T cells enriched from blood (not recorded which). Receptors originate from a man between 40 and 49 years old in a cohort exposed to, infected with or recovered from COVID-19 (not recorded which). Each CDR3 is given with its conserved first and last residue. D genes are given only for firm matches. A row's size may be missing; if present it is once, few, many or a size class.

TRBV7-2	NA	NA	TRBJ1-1	CASSLEGRGPEAFF	TGTGCCAGCAGCTTAGAGGGTCGCGGGCCTGAAGCTTTCTTT
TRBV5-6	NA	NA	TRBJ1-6	CASSSGGQGQNSPLHF	TGTGCCAGCAGCTCCGGGGGGCAGGGCCAAAATTCACCCCTCCACTTT
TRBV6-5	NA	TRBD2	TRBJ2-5	CASRIAGGETQYF	TGTGCCAGCAGGATAGCGGGAGGGGAGACCCAGTACTTC
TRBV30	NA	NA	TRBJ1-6	CAWSDGGMRGNSPLHF	TGTGCCTGGAGTGACGGGGGGATGCGGGGGAATTCACCCCTCCACTTT
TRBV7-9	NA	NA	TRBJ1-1	CASSLAGGGGTEAFF	TGTGCCAGCAGCTTGGCCGGTGGAGGTGGCACTGAAGCTTTCTTT
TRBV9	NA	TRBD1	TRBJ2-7	CASSASPGTGYYEQYF	TGTGCCAGCAGCGCGAGTCCCGGGACAGGGTACTACGAGCAGTACTTC
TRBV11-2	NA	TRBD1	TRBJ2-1	CASSKWAGTGYNEQFF	TGTGCCAGCAGCAAATGGGCAGGGACAGGGTACAATGAGCAGTTCTTC
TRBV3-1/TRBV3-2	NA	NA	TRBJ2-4	CASSQDIGNIQYF	TGTGCCAGCAGCCAAGATATCGGGAACATTCAGTACTTC
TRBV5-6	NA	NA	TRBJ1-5	CASSLGGGWHQPQHF	TGTGCCAGCAGCTTGGGGGGGGGCTGGCATCAGCCCCAGCATTTT
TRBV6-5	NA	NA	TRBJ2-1	CASRGSFYEQFF	TGTGCCAGCCGCGGTAGCTTCTATGAGCAGTTCTTC
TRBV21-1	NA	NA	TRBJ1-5	CASSNGRGLKGNQPQHF	TGTGCCAGCAGCAACGGCCGGGGGTTAAAAGGGAATCAGCCCCAGCATTTT
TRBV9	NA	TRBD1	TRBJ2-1	CASSETGTGVVNEQFF	TGTGCCAGCAGCGAAACCGGGACAGGGGTTGTCAATGAGCAGTTCTTC
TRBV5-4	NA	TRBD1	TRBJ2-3	CALKRGQGTDTQYF	TGTGCCCTAAAACGAGGACAGGGGACCGATACGCAGTATTTT
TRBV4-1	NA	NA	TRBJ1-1	CASSRIQRDTEAFF	TGCGCCAGCAGCCGAATTCAGAGGGACACTGAAGCTTTCTTT
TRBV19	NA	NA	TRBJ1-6	CASVSGTNNSPLHF	TGTGCCAGTGTCTCCGGGACTAACAATTCACCCCTCCACTTT
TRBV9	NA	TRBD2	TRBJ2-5	CASSVATSGGETQYF	TGTGCCAGCAGCGTAGCTACATCGGGGGGGGAGACCCAGTACTTC
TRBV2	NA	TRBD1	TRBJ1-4	CASSEGQGALGEKLFF	TGTGCCAGCAGTGAAGGACAGGGGGCTTTGGGTGAAAAACTGTTTTTT
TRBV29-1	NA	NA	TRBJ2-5	CSVERGQETQYF	TGCAGCGTTGAGCGGGGCCAAGAGACCCAGTACTTC
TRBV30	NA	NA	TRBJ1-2	CAWSVGGSDGYTF	TGTGCCTGGAGTGTTGGGGGGTCGGATGGCTACACCTTC
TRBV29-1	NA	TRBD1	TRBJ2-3	CSVGGSTGDTQYF	TGCAGCGTTGGGGGGTCGACAGGGGATACGCAGTATTTT
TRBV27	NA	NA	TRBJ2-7	CASRLTPGQTYEQYF	TGTGCCAGCAGACTGACACCAGGGCAGACCTACGAGCAGTACTTC
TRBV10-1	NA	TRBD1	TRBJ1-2	CATGTEYGYTF	TGCGCCACCGGGACAGAGTATGGCTACACCTTC
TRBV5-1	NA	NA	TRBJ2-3	CASSSAASESTDTQYF	TGCGCCAGCAGCTCAGCGGCTAGCGAGAGCACAGATACGCAGTATTTT
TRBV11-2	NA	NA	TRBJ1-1	CASSSSGGPTEAFF	TGTGCCAGCAGCTCCTCCGGGGGTCCGACTGAAGCTTTCTTT
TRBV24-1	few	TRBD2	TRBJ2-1	CATSDSTSGRTNEQFF	TGTGCCACCAGTGATTCGACTAGCGGGAGGACCAATGAGCAGTTCTTC
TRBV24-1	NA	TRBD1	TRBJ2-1	CATSDHLTGINNEQFF	TGTGCCACCAGTGACCACCTGACAGGGATAAACAATGAGCAGTTCTTC
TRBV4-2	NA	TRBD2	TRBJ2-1	CASSMGTSGRRNEQFF	TGTGCCAGCAGCATGGGGACTAGCGGACGCCGCAATGAGCAGTTCTTC
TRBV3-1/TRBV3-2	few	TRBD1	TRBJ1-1	CASRRQGEAFF	TGTGCCAGCAGGCGACAGGGTGAAGCTTTCTTT
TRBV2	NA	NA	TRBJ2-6	CASQGQGGISGANVLTF	TGTGCCAGCCAAGGACAGGGAGGGATCTCTGGGGCCAACGTCCTGACTTTC